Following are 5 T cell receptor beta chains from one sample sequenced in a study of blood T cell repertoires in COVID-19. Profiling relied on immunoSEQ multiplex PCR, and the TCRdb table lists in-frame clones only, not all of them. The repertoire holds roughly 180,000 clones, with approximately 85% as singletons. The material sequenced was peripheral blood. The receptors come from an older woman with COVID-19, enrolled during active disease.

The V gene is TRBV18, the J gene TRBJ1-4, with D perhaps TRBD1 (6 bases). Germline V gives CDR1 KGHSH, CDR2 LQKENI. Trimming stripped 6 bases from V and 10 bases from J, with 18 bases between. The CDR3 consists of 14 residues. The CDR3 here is CASSLDRPSGKLFF. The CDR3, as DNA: TGTGCCAGCTCTCTTGACAGGCCAAGTGGAAAACTGTTTTTT.

CDR3 loop: CASSIRDSSYEQYF. CDR3 in DNA: TGTGCCAGCAGTATCAGGGATAGCTCCTACGAGCAGTACTTC. V and J are TRBV27 and TRBJ2-7, with a weak D call TRBD1 (5 bases). Trimming removed 5 bases at V and 0 bases at J, with 11 bases between. This CDR3 comprises 14 residues. CDR1 and CDR2 from the germline V gene are MNHEY and SMNVEV (reference sequence).

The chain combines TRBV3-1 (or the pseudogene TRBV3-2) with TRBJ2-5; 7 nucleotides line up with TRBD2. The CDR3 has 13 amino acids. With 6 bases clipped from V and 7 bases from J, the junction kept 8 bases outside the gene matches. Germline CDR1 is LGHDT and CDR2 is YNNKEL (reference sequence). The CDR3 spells CASRAGYSGTQYF. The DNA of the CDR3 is TGTGCCAGCAGAGCGGGGTATTCTGGGACCCAGTACTTC.

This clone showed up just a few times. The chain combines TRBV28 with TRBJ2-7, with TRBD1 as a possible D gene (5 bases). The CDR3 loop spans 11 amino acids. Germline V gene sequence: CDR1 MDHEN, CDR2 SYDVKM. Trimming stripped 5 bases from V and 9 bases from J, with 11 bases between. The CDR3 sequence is CASSNAGLQYV. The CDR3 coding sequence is TGTGCCAGCAGTAACGCAGGGTTGCAGTACGTC.

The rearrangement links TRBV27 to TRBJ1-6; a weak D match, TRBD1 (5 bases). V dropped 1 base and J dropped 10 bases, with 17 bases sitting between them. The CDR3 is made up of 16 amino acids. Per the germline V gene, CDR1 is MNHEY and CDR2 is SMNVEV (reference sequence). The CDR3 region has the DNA TGTGCCAGCAGTTTATATGCCGGGACTTCGGGGTCACCCCTCCACTTT. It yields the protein CASSLYAGTSGSPLHF.